These 18 T cell receptor beta chains share one sample of origin, sequenced in a study of T cell responses to AZD1222 COVID-19 vaccine. Sequenced by immunoSEQ multiplex PCR; TCRdb stores in-frame clones only, minus some. The sample has around 100,000 clones, 90% to 95% seen once. Specimen: peripheral blood, collected on day 0 of AZD1222 vaccination. All receptors derive from an adult in good health.

The CDR3 sequence: CASSPGLRTGNEQFF. The CDR3 nucleotides are TGCGCCAGCAGCCCGGGACTACGAACGGGGAATGAGCAGTTCTTC. This chain links TRBV5-1 with TRBJ2-1; 7 nucleotides match TRBD2. V trimming: 4 bases; J trimming: 7 bases; junction bases outside the gene matches: 11. Germline V gives CDR1 SGHRS, CDR2 YFSETQ. CDR3 length: 15 residues.

The J gene is TRBJ1-4, the V gene TRBV7-3; TRBD1 agrees at 7 bases. The germline V gene has CDR1 SGHTA and CDR2 FQGTGA. V lost 6 bases to trimming and J lost 0 bases; unmatched junction nucleotides: 10. This CDR3 region has 17 residues. CDR3 in amino acids: CASRIPVTGSTNEKLFF. CDR3 nucleotides: TGTGCCAGCAGGATCCCGGTGACAGGGTCAACTAATGAAAAACTGTTTTTT.

CDR3 amino acids: CASSPPLAGFAGELFF. The CDR3 DNA reads as TGTGCCAGCAGCCCCCCCCTAGCGGGATTCGCCGGGGAGCTGTTTTTT. This sequence joins TRBV5-4 and TRBJ2-2; 9 nucleotides agree with TRBD2. The CDR3 is made up of 16 amino acids. V lost 4 bases to trimming and J lost 6 bases; unmatched junction nucleotides: 10. Germline loops: CDR1 SGHNT, CDR2 YYREEE (reference sequence). Filled out from reference TRBV5-4 and TRBJ2-2, the complete variable domain reads ETGVTQSPTHLIKTRGQQVTLRCSSQSGHNTVSWYQQALGQGPQFIFQYYREEENGRGNFPPRFSGLQFPNYSSELNVNALELDDSALYLCASSPPLAGFAGELFFGEGSRLTVL.

The gene calls are TRBV7-8 and TRBJ2-3; 9 positions match TRBD1. The CDR3 is 16 amino acids. Germline CDR1 reads SGHVS; CDR2 reads FQNEAQ. Trimming cost V 1 base and J 3 bases; bases outside gene matches: 5. CDR3 DNA sequence: TGTGCCAGCAGCTTAGTTAGGACAGGGGTTACAGATACGCAGTATTTT. Translated, it gives CASSLVRTGVTDTQYF. The entire variable domain, with the rest obtained from reference TRBV7-8 and TRBJ2-3, is as follows: GAGVSQSPRYKVAKRGQDVALRCDPISGHVSLFWYQQALGQGPEFLTYFQNEAQLDKSGLPSDRFFAERPEGSVSTLKIQRTQQEDSAVYLCASSLVRTGVTDTQYFGPGTRLTVL.

The rearrangement joins TRBV6-6 to TRBJ2-7, with D possibly called TRBD1 or TRBD2 (5 bases each). V was shortened by 5 bases and J by 4 bases, with 18 bases between the two germline ends. The CDR3 is 15 residues long. Looked up from germline, CDR1 is MNHNY and CDR2 is SVGAGI (reference sequence). The CDR3 sequence: CASSPRVGTTYEQYF. The CDR3 nucleotides are TGTGCCAGCAGTCCCCGGGTGGGGACGACATACGAGCAGTACTTC.

V usage is TRBV7-9 and J usage is TRBJ1-2; D uncertain. Germline V gene data show CDR1 as SEHNR and CDR2 as FQNEAQ (reference sequence). The CDR3 length is 16 residues. V was trimmed by 5 bases and J by 3 bases, leaving 19 bases between them. The CDR3 loop is CASSPAGSGFDYGYTF. DNA of the CDR3: TGTGCCAGCAGCCCCGCGGGTTCGGGGTTTGACTATGGCTACACCTTC. Filled out from reference TRBV7-9 and TRBJ1-2, the complete variable domain reads DTGVSQNPRHKITKRGQNVTFRCDPISEHNRLYWYRQTLGQGPEFLTYFQNEAQLEKSRLLSDRFSAERPKGSFSTLEIQRTEQGDSAMYLCASSPAGSGFDYGYTFGSGTRLTVV.

The J gene is TRBJ2-7, the V gene TRBV4-3; D perhaps matches TRBD1 (6 bases). The CDR3 totals 18 residues. The germline gives CDR1 LGHNA, CDR2 YSLEER. V lost 0 bases and J 2 bases, leaving 20 bases between the germline ends. DNA of the CDR3: TGCGCCAGCAGCCAAGAGGGGGATCGTGGGGGCAAGACCTACGAGCAGTACTTC. Protein: CASSQEGDRGGKTYEQYF.

The gene calls are TRBV25-1 and TRBJ2-3; D possibly corresponds to TRBD1 (5 bases). CDR3 size: 15 residues. Germline loops: CDR1 MGHDK, CDR2 SYGVNS. With 5 bases removed from V and 5 bases from J, the gap between germline ends came to 17 bases. CDR3 sequence: CASSSFLGQGDTQYF. The CDR3 DNA reads TGTGCCAGCAGTAGTTTTTTGGGGCAAGGAGATACGCAGTATTTT.

The V and J genes are TRBV6-5 and TRBJ1-4; D is unresolved. Germline loops: CDR1 MNHEY, CDR2 SVGAGI. V was clipped by 5 bases and J by 3 bases, with 10 bases between them. This CDR3 comprises 14 residues. The CDR3 loop reads CASSLVFANEKLFF. Here the CDR3 DNA reads TGTGCCAGCAGTCTTGTCTTTGCTAATGAAAAACTGTTTTTT.

This chain uses TRBV7-3 with TRBJ2-5, with no clear D. V was cut by 0 bases and J by 4 bases, with 6 bases left in between. The CDR3 is made up of 13 amino acids. CDR1 and CDR2 from the germline V gene are SGHTA and FQGTGA. CDR3 region: CASSLTRRETQYF. In nucleotides, the CDR3 is TGTGCCAGCAGCTTAACGAGGCGAGAGACCCAGTACTTC.

This clone was detected once. This chain joins TRBV18 and TRBJ1-2, with 7 nucleotides matching TRBD1. Germline assignment: CDR1 KGHSH and CDR2 LQKENI. The trim removed 2 bases at V and 3 bases at J, leaving 9 bases unmatched. CDR3 size: 16 residues. The CDR3: CASSPELTGADYGYTF. CDR3 bases: TGTGCCAGCTCACCAGAACTTACAGGGGCAGACTATGGCTACACCTTC.

The chain employs TRBV6-5 and TRBJ2-3; D call uncertain. This CDR3 has 14 amino acids. The V gene lost 0 bases and the J gene lost 2 bases, with 6 bases spanning the gap. From germline, CDR1 is MNHEY and CDR2 SVGAGI. The CDR3 sequence: CASSYSSNTDTQYF. In DNA, the CDR3 is TGTGCCAGCAGTTACTCCTCCAACACAGATACGCAGTATTTT.

This clone has more than one count but fewer than ten. The chain couples TRBV10-3 to TRBJ2-2, with 11 nucleotides matching TRBD1. In germline, CDR1 is ENHRY, CDR2 SYGVKD. This CDR3 spans 17 amino acids. The junction had 9 bases not matched to a gene; V was cut back by 7 bases and J by 2 bases. CDR3 nucleotides: TGTGCCATCAAAAGGGACAGGGGGTTCTCAAACACCGGGGAGCTGTTTTTT. Amino acids: CAIKRDRGFSNTGELFF.

This chain connects TRBV10-3 to TRBJ2-3, with TRBD2 identical over 9 bases. Per germline, CDR1 ENHRY and CDR2 SYGVKD. CDR3 size: 15 residues. The trim removed 3 bases at V and 7 bases at J, leaving 8 bases unmatched. This CDR3 reads CAISDGGGARYTQYF. CDR3 sequence (DNA): TGTGCCATCAGTGATGGCGGGGGGGCCCGATATACGCAGTATTTT.

J is TRBJ2-3 and V is TRBV7-3, with 10 positions matching TRBD2. The CDR3 is 17 residues long. J gave up 2 bases and V 4 bases, and 9 bases lay outside the gene matches. Germline V gene lookup returns CDR1 SGHTA and CDR2 FQGTGA. In DNA form, the CDR3 reads TGTGCCAGCAGCTGGGAGCTAGCGGGGGAGATCACAGATACGCAGTATTTT. As protein: CASSWELAGEITDTQYF.

The V and J genes are TRBV19 and TRBJ1-1; TRBD1 matches 9 bases. Germline V gives CDR1 LNHDA, CDR2 SQIVND (reference sequence). V lost 4 bases to trimming and J lost 5 bases; unmatched junction nucleotides: 11. This CDR3 has 16 amino acids. The CDR3: CASSTYPGQGRTEAFF. The CDR3 nucleotides read TGTGCCAGTAGTACATACCCAGGACAGGGGCGAACTGAAGCTTTCTTT.

The chain joins TRBV6-5 to TRBJ1-2; 7 bases match TRBD1. After removal of 6 bases from V and 4 bases from J, the junction contained 8 bases not matched to a gene. CDR3 size: 14 residues. Germline V gene sequence: CDR1 MNHEY, CDR2 SVGAGI. CDR3: CASRSRQGTYGYTF. CDR3 nucleotide sequence: TGTGCCAGCAGAAGCCGACAGGGAACCTATGGCTACACCTTC.

J is TRBJ1-5 and V is TRBV12-3 or TRBV12-4; no reliable D call. The CDR3 length is 13 residues. The V end lost 1 base, the J end lost 4 bases, and 5 bases lay between the germline ends. Here the CDR3 reads CASSLEKNQPQHF. CDR3 coding DNA: TGTGCCAGCAGTTTAGAGAAAAATCAGCCCCAGCATTTT.